A single T cell receptor beta chain is shown here with its context. Its antigen is still unknown. Assay used: immunoSEQ multiplex PCR; TCRdb lists only in-frame clones, some missing. The sample includes roughly 350,000 clones, 80% to 90% of them seen just once. Donors were drawn from the roughly 130-subject validation cohort, separate from the roughly 700-subject first cohort. The sample is drawn from a study of cytomegalovirus exposure and HLA in healthy donors. Study context: The 90 to 150 validation repertoires, a later analysis reported, used the same platform as the 550 to 800 first-cohort repertoires. Study-level points and caveats: Many donors shared some public TCRs, even though most TCR sequences were rare. It was found in a later analysis that first-cohort TCR clusters tended to co-occur in the 120 validation repertoires.

The CDR3 loop spans 15 amino acids. Germline V gene data show CDR1 as MNHEY and CDR2 as SVGAGI. V was clipped by 2 bases and J by 6 bases; unmatched bases: 5. Sequenced material: PBMCs. This clonotype originated in a woman aged 18-29 years in good health and CMV-seronegative. This rearrangement joins TRBV6-5 to TRBJ2-2; TRBD2 agrees at 8 bases. DNA for the CDR3: TGTGCCAGCAGTTACAGCGGGAGTGGGCCCGGGGAGCTGTTTTTT. Translated: CASSYSGSGPGELFF.